The 3 T cell receptor beta chains presented below share a single source sample, sequenced in a study of regulatory T cells in long-lasting Graves disease. Building of the TCR beta libraries involved iRepertoire HTBI primers and Arm-PCR of CDR3 regions. TCRdb reanalysed the multiplex PCR reads using MiXCR and keeps one entry per CDR3 protein. The sample includes roughly 560,000 distinct CDR3 sequences, approximately 12% of them seen just once. Time point specified: newly diagnosed GD, antithyroid drugs for less than 3 months. Generation of the TCR library employed RNA extracted from PBMCs. The same sample was also studied in work on T cells in Graves' hyperthyroidism and ophthalmopathy.

Source: peripheral blood mononuclear cells (PBMCs), taken at new diagnosis, from a patient treated with antithyroid drugs. The receptors stem from a woman in her thirties with Graves disease.

There are many counts of this clonotype. V usage is TRBV24-1 and J usage is TRBJ2-1, with a possible D match to TRBD1 (5 bases). The germline V gene has CDR1 KGHDR and CDR2 SFDVKD. Between the trimmed V and J ends, which lost 4 bases and 4 bases, there was a span of 16 bases. This CDR3 is 16 amino acids long. The DNA of the CDR3 is TGTGCCACCAGTGACCCCGGTAGGGGTCCATACAATGAGCAGTTCTTC. Translation: CATSDPGRGPYNEQFF.

V usage is TRBV2 and J usage is TRBJ2-7; TRBD2 matches 8 bases. Germline V lookup: CDR1 SNHLY, CDR2 FYNNEI. CDR3 length: 13 residues. V gave up 8 bases and J gave up 4 bases; unmatched junction bases: 7. Written as DNA, the CDR3 is TGTGCCAGCTTGGGACTAGAAGAATACGAGCAGTACTTC. It translates to CASLGLEEYEQYF. Based on the CDR3 plus reference TRBV2 and TRBJ2-7, the full variable domain is EPEVTQTPSHQVTQMGQEVILRCVPISNHLYFYWYRQILGQKVEFLVSFYNNEISEKSEIFDDQFSVERPDGSNFTLKIRSTKLEDSAMYFCASLGLEEYEQYFGPGTRLTVT.

The chain is built from TRBV5-6 and TRBJ2-3; D is perhaps TRBD1 (6 bases). Germline V gene lookup returns CDR1 SGHDT and CDR2 YYEEEE. CDR3 length: 17 residues. Between the trimmed V and J ends, which lost 3 bases and 5 bases, there was a span of 22 bases. In DNA form, the CDR3 reads TGTGCCAGCAGCTCCGACCCCACAGGGTTTCGCGGAGATACGCAGTATTTT. This translates into CASSSDPTGFRGDTQYF.